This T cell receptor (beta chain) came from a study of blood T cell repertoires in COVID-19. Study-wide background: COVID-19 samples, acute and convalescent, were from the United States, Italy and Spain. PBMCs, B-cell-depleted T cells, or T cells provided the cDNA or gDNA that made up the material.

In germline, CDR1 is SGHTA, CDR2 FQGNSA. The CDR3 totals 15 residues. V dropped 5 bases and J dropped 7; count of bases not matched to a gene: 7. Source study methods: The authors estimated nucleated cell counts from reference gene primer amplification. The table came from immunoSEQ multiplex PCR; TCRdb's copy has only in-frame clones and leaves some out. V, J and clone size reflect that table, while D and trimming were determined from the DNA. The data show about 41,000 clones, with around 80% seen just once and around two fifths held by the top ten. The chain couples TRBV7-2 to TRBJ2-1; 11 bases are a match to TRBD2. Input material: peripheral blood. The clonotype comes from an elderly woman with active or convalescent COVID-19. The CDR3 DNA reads TGTGCCAGCAGCGGTAGCGGGAGGGTAGGGAATGAGCAGTTCTTC. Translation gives CASSGSGRVGNEQFF. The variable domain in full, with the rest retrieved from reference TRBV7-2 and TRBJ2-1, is GAGVSQSPSNKVTEKGKDVELRCDPISGHTALYWYRQSLGQGLEFLIYFQGNSAPDKSGLPSDRFSAERTGGSVSTLTIQRTQQEDSAVYLCASSGSGRVGNEQFFGPGTRLTVL.